This TCR beta chain was sequenced during a study of blood T cells in healthy people across ages (dated by TCRdb to between 2014 and 2017). Describing the broader study: In model experiments, roughly one uniquely barcoded TCR beta cDNA molecule per two T cells was captured by template switching. Donors of different ages were randomly distributed across sequencing lanes to avoid experimental bias. To track age-related changes in TCR beta repertoire diversity, the study relied on deep sequencing normalized with unique cDNA molecular identifiers. Using the same blood draw, the study looked at two additional independent replicas of 1 million unique cDNA reads for two donors, one aged 18 to 30 and the other aged 80 or older. Donors were grouped into four age groups: young (average approximately 16 years), middle-aged (under 40), aged (over 55) and long-lived (just over 80).

Library prep was done by 5' RACE. The listed sequencing device is Illumina HiSeq 2500. A second PCR of roughly 7 to 11 cycles was performed with a sample-barcoded 5' primer and a J-beta primer mix. Each TCR beta cDNA molecule received a unique molecular identifier from a template-switch 5' adaptor carrying 12 random nucleotides. Each sample yielded at least 3 million CDR3-containing paired-end reads. First-strand cDNA synthesis was performed from all RNA using the Mint cDNA synthesis kit, with priming by a TRBC-specific oligonucleotide. All cDNA was treated with uracil-DNA glycosylase and then went through a first 18-cycle PCR with the universal primers M1SS and BC2_uni_R. As for the authors' bioinformatics: Normalization of each sample was performed by random selection of 1 million high-quality reads, each carrying a distinct molecular identifier. Reads sharing molecular identifiers were discarded rather than binned into consensus sequences. MiTCR, with a Q25 quality threshold and the strictest error-elimination algorithm, was used for CDR3 identification, clonotype clustering and error correction. A nonparametric unseen species model using Euler transformation provided a lower-bound estimate of total TCR beta diversity. TCRdb took the public reads, trimmed them with fastp at Q25, ran MiXCR for clone calling and kept in-frame beta chains. Entries are consolidated by CDR3 protein sequence, retaining the most common genes and DNA. TCRdb assigned the V and J calls; the authors' analysis was not used. The sample records about 730,000 distinct CDR3 sequences, roughly 47% of which are singletons. The ten largest clonotypes hold more than 20% of the sample.

This clonotype was detected many times. Its specific antigen is unknown. One base away there is no much larger clone; base qualities are not given. Overall results and qualifications from the work: Bulk unsorted PBMC profiling prevented conclusive comparison of naive and antigen-experienced compartments. Donor CMV infection status was unknown, potentially confounding age-related changes in expanded clonotypes. As age increased, observed TCR beta diversity per million T cells dropped in a roughly linear way, and a significant reduction was already evident by age about 40. There was a strong correlation between observed TCR beta diversity and the percentage of naive T cells measured by flow cytometry. The long-lived group showed more naive CD4+ T cells, fewer expanded clones and increased TCR diversity than the aged group, suggesting age selection. Estimates of total diversity from one million sequenced T cells were regarded as lower bounds and underestimates.

Systemically healthy Caucasian individuals from Russia, approximately 39 in total and aged roughly 6 to 100 years, were included as donors. Approximately 10 milliliters of peripheral blood were collected from each donor into EDTA-treated Vacutainer tubes. Ficoll-Paque density-gradient centrifugation was used to isolate PBMCs, with at least 7 million per sample. Total RNA, at least 5 micrograms per sample, was extracted from PBMCs with Trizol reagent. The percentages of naive CD45RAhigh/CD27high T cells were determined by flow cytometry on a PBMC aliquot from every donor. The CDR3 runs 14 amino acids, cysteine and phenylalanine included. Solely the CDR3 DNA is kept, with 42 bases framed from the first base. Based on the germline V gene, the CDR1 and CDR2 sequences are SGHTA and FQGNSA. V gives up 3 bases and J gives up 4 bases, and the segment between their germline ends measures 12 bases.

The rearranged chain carries TRBV7-2 and TRBJ1-2; TRBD1 is a possible D gene, resting on 6 matching bases. The receptor was isolated from a woman aged 55-69 years in good health. The specimen sequenced was blood. The CDR3 protein: CASSFGGAGYGYTF. The DNA is as follows: TGTGCCAGCAGCTTTGGGGGGGCTGGCTATGGCTACACCTTC.